This TCR beta chain emerged from a study of graft-versus-host responses after intestinal transplantation. Here immunoSEQ multiplex PCR was the method, and the copy in TCRdb shows in-frame clones only, minus some. The sample has under 130,000 clones, 80% to 95% seen once. Comment on this clone: Its target is unknown.

CDR1 SGHVS and CDR2 FNYEAQ come from the germline V gene. The ends lost 1 base at V and 6 bases at J; junction bases unmatched: 4. There are 16 residues in the CDR3. This sequence was found in a human donor who received an intestinal transplant. This sample comprised unstimulated CD8+ T cells sorted from spleen or lymph node cells, obtained before intestinal transplant. The genes are TRBV7-6 and TRBJ1-6, with TRBD1 identical over 9 bases. The CDR3 sequence is CASSLDHRGLNSPLHF. The CDR3 DNA reads TGTGCCAGCAGCTTAGACCACAGGGGGCTTAATTCACCCCTCCACTTT.